This T cell receptor (beta chain) was found in a study of blood T cell repertoires in COVID-19. Overall study: Spain, Italy and the United States supplied samples that represented acute and convalescent COVID-19. T cells, B-cell-depleted T cells, or PBMCs provided the cDNA or gDNA that served as material.

In the authors' methods: Quantification of nucleated cells was approximated via reference gene primer amplification. Profiled with immunoSEQ multiplex PCR; TCRdb holds only in-frame clones, not every one. D and trimming were read from the DNA, whereas the V and J calls and clone size are those reported in that table. The sample includes some 96,000 clones, approximately 86% of them seen just once. The CDR3 has 13 amino acids. V lost 4 bases to trimming and J lost 13 bases; unmatched junction nucleotides: 7. The germline CDR1 and CDR2 sequences are MDHEN and SYDVKM. The chain joins TRBV28 to TRBJ1-4; 9 bases fit TRBD1. The sequenced sample consisted of peripheral blood. The source is a man older than 75 with acute or convalescent COVID-19. As DNA, the CDR3 is TGTGCCAGCAGTTACCCGGGACAGGGCTCACTGTTTTTT. Encoded protein: CASSYPGQGSLFF.